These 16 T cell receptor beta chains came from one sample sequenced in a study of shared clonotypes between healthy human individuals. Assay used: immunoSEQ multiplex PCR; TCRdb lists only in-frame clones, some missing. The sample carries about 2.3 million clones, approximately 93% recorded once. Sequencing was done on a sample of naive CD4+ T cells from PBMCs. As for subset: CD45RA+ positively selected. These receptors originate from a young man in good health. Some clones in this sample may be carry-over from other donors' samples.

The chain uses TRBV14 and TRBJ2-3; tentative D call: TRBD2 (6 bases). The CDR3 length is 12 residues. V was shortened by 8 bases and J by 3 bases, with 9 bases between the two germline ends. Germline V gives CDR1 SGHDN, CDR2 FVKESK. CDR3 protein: CASGGYTDTQYF. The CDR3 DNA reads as TGTGCCAGCGGAGGGTATACAGATACGCAGTATTTT.

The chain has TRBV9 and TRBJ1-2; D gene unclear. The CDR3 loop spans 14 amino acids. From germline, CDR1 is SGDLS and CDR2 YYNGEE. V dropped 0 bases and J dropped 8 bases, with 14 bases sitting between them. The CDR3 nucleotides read TGTGCCAGCAGCGTAGGAGACACCCTAAGGGGCTACACCTTC. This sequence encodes CASSVGDTLRGYTF.

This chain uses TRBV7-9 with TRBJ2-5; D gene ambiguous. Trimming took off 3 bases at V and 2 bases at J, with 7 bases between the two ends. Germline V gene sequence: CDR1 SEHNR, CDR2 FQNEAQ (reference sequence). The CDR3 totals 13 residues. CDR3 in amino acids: CASSFAAQETQYF. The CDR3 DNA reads TGTGCCAGCAGCTTCGCGGCACAAGAGACCCAGTACTTC.

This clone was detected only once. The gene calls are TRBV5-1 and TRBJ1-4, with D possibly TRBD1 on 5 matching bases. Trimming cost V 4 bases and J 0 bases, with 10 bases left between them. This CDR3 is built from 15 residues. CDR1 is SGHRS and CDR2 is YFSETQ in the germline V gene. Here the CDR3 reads CASSQGGATNEKLFF. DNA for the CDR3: TGCGCCAGCAGCCAGGGTGGCGCAACTAATGAAAAACTGTTTTTT.

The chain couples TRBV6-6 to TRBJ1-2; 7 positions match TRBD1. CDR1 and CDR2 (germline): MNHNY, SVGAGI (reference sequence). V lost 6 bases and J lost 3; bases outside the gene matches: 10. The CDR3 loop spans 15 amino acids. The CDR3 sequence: CASSRGTVGDYGYTF. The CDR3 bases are TGTGCCAGCAGCCGCGGGACAGTAGGTGACTATGGCTACACCTTC.

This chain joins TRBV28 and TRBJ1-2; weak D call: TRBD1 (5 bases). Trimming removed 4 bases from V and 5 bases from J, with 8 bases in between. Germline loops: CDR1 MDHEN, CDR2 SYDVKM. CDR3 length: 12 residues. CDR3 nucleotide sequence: TGTGCCAGCAGTTCACAGGAGTATGGCTACACCTTC. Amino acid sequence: CASSSQEYGYTF.

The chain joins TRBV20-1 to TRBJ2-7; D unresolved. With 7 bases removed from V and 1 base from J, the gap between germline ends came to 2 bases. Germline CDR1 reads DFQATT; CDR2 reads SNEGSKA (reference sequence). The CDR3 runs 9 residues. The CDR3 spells CSGSYEQYF. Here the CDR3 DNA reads TGCAGTGGGTCCTACGAGCAGTACTTC.

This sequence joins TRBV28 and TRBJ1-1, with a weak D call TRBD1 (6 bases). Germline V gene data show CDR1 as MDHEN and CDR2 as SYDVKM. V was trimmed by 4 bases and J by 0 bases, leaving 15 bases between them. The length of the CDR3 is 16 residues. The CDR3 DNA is TGTGCCAGCAGTTCCGCAGGGGCGACAATGAACACTGAAGCTTTCTTT. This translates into CASSSAGATMNTEAFF.

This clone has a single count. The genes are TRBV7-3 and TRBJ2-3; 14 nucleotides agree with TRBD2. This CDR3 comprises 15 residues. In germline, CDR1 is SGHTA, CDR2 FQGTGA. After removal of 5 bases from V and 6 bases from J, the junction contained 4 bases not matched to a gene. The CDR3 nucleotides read TGTGCCAGCAGCGGTTGGACTAGCGGGAGGGATACGCAGTATTTT. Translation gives CASSGWTSGRDTQYF.

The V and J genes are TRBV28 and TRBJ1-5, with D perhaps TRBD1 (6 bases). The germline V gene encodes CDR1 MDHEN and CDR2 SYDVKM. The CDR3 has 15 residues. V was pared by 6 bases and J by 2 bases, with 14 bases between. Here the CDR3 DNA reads TGTGCCAGCAGCTATAACAGGGCGGGCAATCAGCCCCAGCATTTT. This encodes CASSYNRAGNQPQHF.

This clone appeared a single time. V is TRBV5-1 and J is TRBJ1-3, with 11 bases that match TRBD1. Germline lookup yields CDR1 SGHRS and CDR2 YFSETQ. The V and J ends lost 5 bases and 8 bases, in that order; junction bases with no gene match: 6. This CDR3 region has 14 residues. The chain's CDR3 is CASRMGTGGDTIYF. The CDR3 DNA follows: TGCGCCAGCAGGATGGGGACAGGGGGAGACACCATATATTTT. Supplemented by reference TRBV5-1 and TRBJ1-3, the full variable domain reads KAGVTQTPRYLIKTRGQQVTLSCSPISGHRSVSWYQQTPGQGLQFLFEYFSETQRNKGNFPGRFSGRQFSNSRSEMNVSTLELGDSALYLCASRMGTGGDTIYFGEGSWLTVV.

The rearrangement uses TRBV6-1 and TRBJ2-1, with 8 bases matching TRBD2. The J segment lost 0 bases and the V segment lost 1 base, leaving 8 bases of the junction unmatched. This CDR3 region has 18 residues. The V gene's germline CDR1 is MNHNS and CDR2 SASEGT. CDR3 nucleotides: TGTGCCAGCAGTGAAGGGGGGACTAGTTTCCCCTCCTACAATGAGCAGTTCTTC. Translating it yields CASSEGGTSFPSYNEQFF.

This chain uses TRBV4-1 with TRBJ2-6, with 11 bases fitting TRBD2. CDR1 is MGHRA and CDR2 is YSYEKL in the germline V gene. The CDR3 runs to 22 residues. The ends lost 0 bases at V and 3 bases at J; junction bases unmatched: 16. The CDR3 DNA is TGCGCCAGCAGCCAAGATGGGAGAGTTGGGCTAGCGGGAGGTCTTGGGGCCAACGTCCTGACTTTC. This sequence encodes CASSQDGRVGLAGGLGANVLTF.

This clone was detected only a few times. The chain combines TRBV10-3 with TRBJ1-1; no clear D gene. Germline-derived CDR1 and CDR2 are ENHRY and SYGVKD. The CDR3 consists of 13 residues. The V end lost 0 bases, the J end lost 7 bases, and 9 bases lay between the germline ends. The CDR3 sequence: CAISESDHLEAFF. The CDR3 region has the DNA TGTGCCATCAGTGAGTCTGATCACCTTGAAGCTTTCTTT.

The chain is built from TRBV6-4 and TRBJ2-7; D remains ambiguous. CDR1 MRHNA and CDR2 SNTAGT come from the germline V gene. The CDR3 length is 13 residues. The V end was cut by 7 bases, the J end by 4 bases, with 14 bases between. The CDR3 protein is CASTNFQAYEQYF. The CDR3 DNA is TGTGCCAGCACCAATTTCCAGGCTTACGAGCAGTACTTC.

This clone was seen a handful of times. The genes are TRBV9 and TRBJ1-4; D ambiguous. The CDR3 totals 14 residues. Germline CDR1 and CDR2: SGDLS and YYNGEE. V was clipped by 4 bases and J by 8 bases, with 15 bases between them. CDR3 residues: CASSTALSDEKLFF. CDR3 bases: TGTGCCAGCAGCACAGCGTTGAGTGACGAAAAACTGTTTTTT.